Below, one TCR beta chain is given with its context. Its cognate antigen is unknown. Germline is not matched at one junction end, which may reflect a read error. The data belong to a study of tumor and adjacent non-tumor tissue in lung cancer. Study at large: Stage I to III disease affected about nine men and several women aged roughly 30 to 80.

General study points: TCR diversity was significantly greater in tumor than normal lung tissue.

Three rounds of nested PCR, following a modified ARM-PCR protocol, produced the TCRbeta library. MiXCR was run by TCRdb on the multiplex PCR reads, yielding one entry per CDR3 protein. The table has 81,000 or so distinct CDR3 sequences, over 80% seen once. No cell sorting was done before RNA was extracted from the tissue. This CDR3 region has 13 residues. From germline, CDR1 is SGHVS and CDR2 FQNEAQ. The chain combines TRBV7-8 with TRBJ2-7, with TRBD2 identical over 8 bases. The origin of this receptor is a woman aged 45-65 years with non-small cell lung cancer. Sample: lung tumor tissue. Written as DNA, the CDR3 is TGTACCAGTAGCTTAAGTAGAACTAGCGGGCAGTACTTC. It is translated as CTSSLSRTSGQYF.